What follows are 2 T cell receptor beta chains derived from one specimen sequenced in a study of blood T cell repertoires in COVID-19. Some clones are missing from TCRdb's copy, which holds only in-frame ones; the method was immunoSEQ multiplex PCR. The table records more than 300,000 clones, around nine tenths of them present only once. Material: PBMCs or T cells enriched from blood (not recorded which). Source of these receptors: a woman aged 25 to 39 who had been exposed to COVID-19.

The V and J genes are TRBV3-1 (or the pseudogene TRBV3-2) and TRBJ1-6; 7 bases match TRBD1. V lost 6 bases to trimming and J lost 0 bases; unmatched junction nucleotides: 5. This CDR3 has 16 residues. The germline V gene encodes CDR1 LGHDT and CDR2 YNNKEL (reference sequence). The CDR3 DNA reads as TGTGCCAGCAGGCTGGGACAGTACTCCTATAATTCACCCCTCCACTTT. Encoded protein: CASRLGQYSYNSPLHF.

The chain employs TRBV7-9 and TRBJ1-4, with D perhaps matching TRBD1 (6 bases). Germline values: CDR1 SEHNR, CDR2 FQNEAQ (reference sequence). The CDR3 runs to 14 residues. Trimming took 5 bases from V and 8 from J, leaving 15 bases between them. The DNA for the CDR3 is TGTGCCAGCAGCCTCCAGGGGAGGGAGGAAAAACTGTTTTTT. It translates to CASSLQGREEKLFF.